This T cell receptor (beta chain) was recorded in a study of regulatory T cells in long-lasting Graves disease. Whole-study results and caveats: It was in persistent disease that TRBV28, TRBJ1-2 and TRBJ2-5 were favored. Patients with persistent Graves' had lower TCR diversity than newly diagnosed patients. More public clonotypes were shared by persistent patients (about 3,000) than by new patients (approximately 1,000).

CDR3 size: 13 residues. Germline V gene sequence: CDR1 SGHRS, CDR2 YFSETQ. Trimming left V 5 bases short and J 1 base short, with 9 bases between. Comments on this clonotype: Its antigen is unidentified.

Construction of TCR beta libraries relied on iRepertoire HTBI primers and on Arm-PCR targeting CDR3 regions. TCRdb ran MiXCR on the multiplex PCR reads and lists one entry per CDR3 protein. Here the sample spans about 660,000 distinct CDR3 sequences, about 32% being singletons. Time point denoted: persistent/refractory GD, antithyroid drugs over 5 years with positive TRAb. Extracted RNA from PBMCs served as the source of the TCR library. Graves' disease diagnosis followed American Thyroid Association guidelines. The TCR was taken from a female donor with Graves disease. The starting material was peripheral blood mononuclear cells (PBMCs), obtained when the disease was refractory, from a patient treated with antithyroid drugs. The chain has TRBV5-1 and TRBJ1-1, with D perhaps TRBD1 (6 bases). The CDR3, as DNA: TGCGCCAGCAGTAAGGGGGGGAACACTGAAGCTTTCTTT. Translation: CASSKGGNTEAFF.